This T cell receptor (beta chain) was observed in a study of T cells after yellow fever vaccination (dated by TCRdb to about 2019). For context, the study as a whole: The SMART-Seq v4 Ultra Low Input RNA kit was used to prepare libraries from fractions with low cell numbers. To follow T-cell clones before and after both primary and booster YFV17D yellow fever vaccination, bulk TCR alpha and beta repertoires underwent longitudinal sequencing. Two healthy male donors made up the cohort, one aged 18 to 30 years and the other aged 30 to 40 years. Blood was drawn at multiple timepoints before and after primary and secondary immunization, with bulk PBMC replicates and cell subsets isolated.

TCR cDNA was made using 5'RACE template switching, a step that added a universal primer site and unique molecular identifiers. Priming for cDNA synthesis came from both the TCR alpha and TCR beta constant segments. Library amplification involved two PCR steps, and the second step added sample barcodes and sequencing adapters. Libraries were sequenced on Illumina HiSeq 2500 (2x100 bp) or NovaSeq (2x150 bp). The original pipeline was this. Reads were demultiplexed and collapsed into UMI consensus sequences with MIGEC, and V(D)J alignment was performed with MiXCR. Clonotypes responding to the vaccine were identified with edgeR on replicate PBMC samples, with the criteria of FDR below 0.01 and a log2 fold change above 5 up to day 15. Each bulk clonotype was labeled CD4 or CD8 based on which sequenced repertoire, CD4 or CD8, contained the clonotype at higher abundance. The raw public reads went through TCRdb reprocessing: fastp at Q25, MiXCR clone calling, in-frame beta chains kept. For every CDR3 protein sequence, its rows merge into one entry that carries the most common genes and DNA. The V and J calls and clone size come from TCRdb's table, not from the authors' own analysis. Within this sample are approximately 510,000 distinct CDR3 sequences, with 21% of them counted one time only. About 16% of the sample lies in the top ten.

The sample's treatment or condition, from its label and the paper: live attenuated yellow fever vaccine strain. At each blood-draw timepoint, two biological replicates of bulk PBMCs were collected. PBMCs were isolated from peripheral blood using a standard Ficoll-Paque protocol. TriZol was used to extract RNA from bulk PBMCs, from CD4 and CD8 fractions, and from dextramer-positive and dextramer-negative fractions. With respect to this clonotype: The antigen this receptor binds is unknown. No quality values exist for individual bases; no much larger clone is one base distant.

The study at large found these results: A small share of clonotypes was detected in both CD4 and CD8 compartments, with the overlap likely arising from convergent recombination. The study included only two donors, which limits how far the findings can be generalized. Most clones expanded after primary vaccination were re-detected after the booster (approximately 95% of CD4 and roughly 85% of CD8), suggesting broad memory maintenance. Computational filtering was needed because FACS-sorted repertoires could contain abundant contaminating clonotypes from the bulk population. The secondary T-cell response was weaker than the primary response but faster, peaking on day 5 instead of day 15.

This specimen was PBMCs, taken approximately 22 days after the first yellow fever vaccination. This TCR was recovered from a man younger than 30 who received the YFV17D yellow fever vaccine.

The DNA sequence is given as TGTGCCAGCAGTTTGGCAGGACCGGGTGGCTACACCTTC. Translated, it reads CASSLAGPGGYTF. The chain is assembled from TRBV6-5 and TRBJ1-2; confidence is insufficient to name the D gene. V gives up 4 bases and J gives up 7 bases, and the segment between their germline ends measures 13 bases. Looking up the germline V gene yields CDR1 MNHEY and CDR2 SVGAGI. Including cysteine and phenylalanine, the CDR3 has 13 amino acids. Only the CDR3 DNA is retained, 39 bases long and in frame from the first base.